The T cell receptor (beta chain) under discussion was sequenced for a study of T cells after yellow fever vaccination. Study-level information: The fractions with low cell numbers were processed using SMART-Seq v4 Ultra Low Input.

This clonotype was seen a handful of times. Its specificity is not known. Study results and limitations: FACS-sorted repertoires could contain abundant clonotypes contaminating from the bulk population.

Germline values: CDR1 SGHTA, CDR2 FQGTGA. The CDR3 is 16 residues long. V dropped 4 bases and J dropped 4 bases, with 17 bases sitting between them. TCR cDNA was made by 5'RACE template switching, adding a universal primer site and UMIs. TCRdb itself ran the 5' RACE reads through MiXCR, one entry per CDR3 protein. In the table there are 150,000 to 200,000 distinct CDR3 sequences, roughly 6.2% of which are singletons. The sequence came from a young man who received the YFV17D yellow fever vaccine. The sample consisted of CD4+ T cells sorted from PBMCs, taken on the day of the first yellow fever vaccination. The J gene is TRBJ2-1, the V gene TRBV7-3; TRBD1 might be the D (7 bases). In DNA form, the CDR3 reads TGTGCCAGCAGCTCTGGAGGGACAGAGCTTTACAATGAGCAGTTCTTC. Translation: CASSSGGTELYNEQFF.